This TCR beta chain was profiled in a study of metastatic and nonmetastatic thyroid tumors. This clone was seen more than once but under ten times. TCRdb used MiXCR to call clones anew from the PCR reads. The data show 31,000 or so clones, with roughly 30% seen just once and over 25% held by the top ten. All patients reached thyroid surgery having received no treatment beforehand. This CDR3 spans 12 amino acids. Germline lookup yields CDR1 GTSNPN and CDR2 SVGIG (reference sequence). The V end was cut by 7 bases, the J end by 1 base, with 8 bases between. This chain joins TRBV30 and TRBJ1-3; D remains unclear. The sequence derives from a female donor with papillary thyroid cancer or a benign thyroid nodule (not recorded which). Some clones in this sample may be carry-over from other donors' samples. Material for sequencing was blood. The CDR3 spells CALGFSGNTIYF. In DNA, the CDR3 is TGTGCCTTGGGATTTTCTGGAAACACCATATATTTT.